One sample yielded the 5 T cell receptor beta chains listed below, sequenced in a study of CD8 T cells in Susac syndrome. Random hexamers were used to reverse transcribe roughly 0.45 to 1 ug of RNA. One entry per CDR3 protein, called by TCRdb with MiXCR from the immunoSEQ multiplex PCR reads. In the table there are a few hundred thousand distinct CDR3 sequences, just over 90% of which are singletons. Input material: CD4+ T cells from PBMCs. The receptors derive from a human donor with multiple sclerosis.

The V gene is TRBV2, the J gene TRBJ2-1; TRBD2 aligns across 7 bases. The CDR3 has 14 residues. Germline CDR1 is SNHLY and CDR2 is FYNNEI. The trim removed 8 bases at V and 5 bases at J, leaving 9 bases unmatched. The CDR3 loop is CASAGLGGNNEQFF. CDR3 DNA sequence: TGTGCCAGCGCGGGCCTCGGGGGGAACAATGAGCAGTTCTTC. Full variable domain (outside the CDR3, taken from reference TRBV2 and TRBJ2-1): EPEVTQTPSHQVTQMGQEVILRCVPISNHLYFYWYRQILGQKVEFLVSFYNNEISEKSEIFDDQFSVERPDGSNFTLKIRSTKLEDSAMYFCASAGLGGNNEQFFGPGTRLTVL.

This clonotype has just one count. This rearrangement joins TRBV7-8 to TRBJ2-1; 12 bases match TRBD2. The ends lost 2 bases at V and 4 bases at J; junction bases unmatched: 9. Germline V gene data show CDR1 as SGHVS and CDR2 as FQNEAQ. The CDR3 is 18 amino acids. Written as DNA, the CDR3 is TGTGCCAGCAGCTTATTCCTAGCGGGGGGGCCTCTGTACAATGAGCAGTTCTTC. Protein product: CASSLFLAGGPLYNEQFF.

The V gene is TRBV21-1, the J gene TRBJ2-7. TRBV21-1 is a documented pseudogene. The CDR3 is 8 amino acids. The CDR3 sequence: CTSDEQYF. The CDR3, as DNA: TGTACCAGTGACGAGCAGTACTTC.

The V and J genes are TRBV6-4 and TRBJ2-3; 8 bases fit TRBD2. This CDR3 contains 15 residues. CDR1 is MRHNA, CDR2 SNTAGT, per germline. The J segment lost 1 base and the V segment lost 6 bases, leaving 6 bases of the junction unmatched. The CDR3 region has the DNA TGTGCCAGCAGACGATCAGCGGGGGGCACAGATACGCAGTATTTT. This gives the protein CASRRSAGGTDTQYF.

The J gene is TRBJ2-7, the V gene TRBV10-3; D unclear. V was clipped by 5 bases and J by 0 bases, with 11 bases between them. The germline gives CDR1 ENHRY, CDR2 SYGVKD. This CDR3 region has 14 residues. DNA for the CDR3: TGTGCCATCAGTCCACGCTTGATCTCCTACGAGCAGTACTTC. Its protein product is CAISPRLISYEQYF.